Below are 23 T cell receptor beta chains sequenced from a single sample in a study of vaccination and CD4 T cells after COVID-19. Sequence data for DNA of cultured CD4+ T cells were generated by the Oncomine TCR Beta short-read assay. TCRdb reanalysed the PCR reads using MiXCR and keeps one entry per CDR3 protein. Of around 7,800 distinct CDR3 sequences detected, more than 50% appear once; the ten largest clones hold about 29%. Treatment denoted: roughly nine-day PBMC culture with coronavirus spike peptide pools or control peptides (ViraFEST assay). Their antigen targets remain unknown. Sequencing was carried out using CD4+ T cells from blood, cultured in vitro. These receptors were obtained from a human donor who had recovered from COVID-19.

The chain joins TRBV6-1 to TRBJ1-4; no clear D gene. V lost 6 bases to trimming and J lost 0 bases, with 8 bases between them. CDR1 is MNHNS and CDR2 is SASEGT in the germline V gene. The CDR3 spans 14 residues. CDR3 in amino acids: CASRTQATNEKLFF. The CDR3 DNA is TGTGCCAGCAGGACCCAAGCAACTAATGAAAAACTGTTTTTT.

This clonotype was seen more than once but under ten times. The chain has TRBV6-1 and TRBJ1-5, with 7 bases fitting TRBD1. CDR3 length: 16 amino acids. The trim removed 5 bases at V and 0 bases at J, leaving 7 bases unmatched. Germline V gives CDR1 MNHNS, CDR2 SASEGT. The CDR3 DNA sequence: TGTGCCAGCAGTAACCGACAGGGTTATAGCAATCAGCCCCAGCATTTT. Amino acid sequence: CASSNRQGYSNQPQHF.

This clonotype was found a few times. The CDR3, as DNA: TGTGCCAGCAGTTACTCGAGGAAATCCGGCTATGGCTACACCTTC. Its translation: CASSYSRKSGYGYTF. The J gene is TRBJ1-2, the V gene TRBV6-5; D remains ambiguous. The CDR3 has 15 residues. Germline V gene data show CDR1 as MNHEY and CDR2 as SVGAGI. The V end was cut by 0 bases, the J end by 4 bases, with 12 bases between.

This chain connects TRBV12-3 or TRBV12-4 to TRBJ2-2; possible D gene TRBD2, 5 bases. The CDR3 is made up of 15 amino acids. V was cut by 6 bases and J by 7 bases, with 18 bases left in between. The CDR3 region has the DNA TGTGCCAGCAGCAAGGGAGCCTCACACGGCGGGGAGCTGTTTTTT. It codes for CASSKGASHGGELFF.

The genes are TRBV7-9 and TRBJ2-1, with D tentatively TRBD1 or TRBD2 (5 bases each). Trimming left V 5 bases short and J 7 bases short, with 12 bases between. The length of the CDR3 is 13 residues. Germline-derived CDR1 and CDR2 are SEHNR and FQNEAQ (reference sequence). In nucleotides, the CDR3 is TGTGCCAGCAGCCTCCAAGAGGGGAATGAGCAGTTCTTC. Protein product: CASSLQEGNEQFF.

This clonotype was picked up a small number of times. The chain employs TRBV20-1 and TRBJ2-3; D is uncertain. This CDR3 region has 13 residues. The germline V gene encodes CDR1 DFQATT and CDR2 SNEGSKA (reference sequence). The ends were cut back, 0 bases at V and 0 bases at J, with 4 bases in the middle. The CDR3 loop is CSARDPSTDTQYF. The CDR3 bases are TGCAGTGCTAGAGATCCCAGCACAGATACGCAGTATTTT.

The chain couples TRBV20-1 to TRBJ1-3; 9 nucleotides agree with TRBD1. The CDR3 totals 18 residues. Per germline, CDR1 DFQATT and CDR2 SNEGSKA (reference sequence). The trim removed 5 bases at V and 2 bases at J, leaving 16 bases unmatched. CDR3 in amino acids: CSALAVPGTGTTGNTIYF. CDR3 sequence (DNA): TGCAGTGCTCTAGCGGTCCCCGGGACAGGGACGACTGGAAACACCATATATTTT.

A few counts support this clonotype. CDR3: CASSTGAGGGQPQHF. CDR3 coding DNA: TGTGCCAGCAGCACCGGCGCAGGGGGTGGGCAGCCCCAGCATTTT. The V gene is TRBV6-1, the J gene TRBJ1-5; TRBD1 aligns across 7 bases. The germline V gene encodes CDR1 MNHNS and CDR2 SASEGT. There are 15 residues in the CDR3. The V gene end was trimmed by 6 bases and the J gene end by 7 bases; junction bases not matched to a gene: 12.

This clonotype appeared a single time. The gene calls are TRBV7-2 and TRBJ2-5; 8 nucleotides align to TRBD2. CDR3 length: 13 amino acids. CDR1 SGHTA and CDR2 FQGNSA come from the germline V gene. The V segment lost 7 bases and the J segment 5 bases; nucleotides outside the gene matches: 6. The CDR3 DNA sequence: TGTGCCAGCATCCAGCGGGGGATCGAGACCCAGTACTTC. Translated: CASIQRGIETQYF.

The gene calls are TRBV6-1 and TRBJ2-5; 9 bases are shared with TRBD2. V dropped 2 bases and J dropped 6; count of bases not matched to a gene: 10. Germline lookup yields CDR1 MNHNS and CDR2 SASEGT. The CDR3 sequence is 16 residues long. The CDR3 region has the DNA TGTGCCAGCAGTGAACCAGGCGGGGGGGGAATGAAGACCCAGTACTTC. It encodes CASSEPGGGGMKTQYF.

This clonotype is labeled as medium-sized. This chain connects TRBV11-2 to TRBJ2-7; tentatively, D is TRBD2 (6 bases). CDR3 length equals 12 residues. The germline CDR1 and CDR2 sequences are SGHAT and FQNNGV. The germline V and J ends were trimmed by 5 bases and 10 bases, with 15 bases remaining between them. In nucleotides, the CDR3 is TGTGCCAGCAGCCCAATCGGCGGGGACCAGTACTTC. Translated, it gives CASSPIGGDQYF.

The gene calls are TRBV6-5 and TRBJ1-1; tentative D call: TRBD1 (5 bases). Germline loops: CDR1 MNHEY, CDR2 SVGAGI. V gave up 0 bases and J gave up 3 bases, with 11 bases separating them. The CDR3 has 15 amino acids. The CDR3 nucleotides are TGTGCCAGCAGTTACTCCGGGCAGGGCCACACTGAAGCTTTCTTT. It is translated as CASSYSGQGHTEAFF.

This clonotype showed up just once. The chain recombines TRBV12-3 or TRBV12-4 with TRBJ2-3; 10 bases line up with TRBD1. With 3 bases clipped from V and 6 bases from J, the junction kept 0 bases outside the gene matches. There are 13 residues in the CDR3. The CDR3 sequence: CASSLGQGDTQYF. DNA for the CDR3: TGTGCCAGCAGTTTGGGACAGGGGGATACGCAGTATTTT.

The V and J genes are TRBV7-9 and TRBJ1-6, with TRBD1 as a possible D gene (6 bases). V was clipped by 4 bases and J by 5 bases, with 12 bases between them. Germline V gene sequence: CDR1 SEHNR, CDR2 FQNEAQ (reference sequence). The CDR3 sequence is 15 residues long. CDR3 in DNA: TGTGCCAGCAGCTCGTGGGACACCAATAATTCACCCCTCCACTTT. Its protein is CASSSWDTNNSPLHF. The entire variable domain, with the rest obtained from reference TRBV7-9 and TRBJ1-6, is as follows: DTGVSQNPRHKITKRGQNVTFRCDPISEHNRLYWYRQTLGQGPEFLTYFQNEAQLEKSRLLSDRFSAERPKGSFSTLEIQRTEQGDSAMYLCASSSWDTNNSPLHFGNGTRLTVT.

The V call is TRBV6-1, the J call TRBJ2-2, with D possibly being TRBD1 or TRBD2 (5 bases each). Per the germline V gene, CDR1 is MNHNS and CDR2 is SASEGT. Trimming stripped 2 bases from V and 5 bases from J, with 12 bases between. The CDR3 extends over 15 amino acids. The DNA for the CDR3 is TGTGCCAGCAGTGAACGCTGGGGACGGACCGGGGAGCTGTTTTTT. Protein: CASSERWGRTGELFF.

The rearrangement links TRBV5-4 to TRBJ2-7; 9 nucleotides line up with TRBD2. The germline CDR1 and CDR2 sequences are SGHNT and YYREEE (reference sequence). CDR3 length: 14 residues. V lost 4 bases and J lost 4; bases outside the gene matches: 6. This CDR3 is CASSERSGSYEQYF. The CDR3 DNA reads as TGTGCCAGCAGCGAACGTAGCGGGAGTTACGAGCAGTACTTC.

J is TRBJ2-6 and V is TRBV20-1; D perhaps matches TRBD1 (7 bases). Trimming cost V 5 bases and J 1 base, with 18 bases left between them. The CDR3 is 17 amino acids. Germline CDR1 is DFQATT and CDR2 is SNEGSKA (reference sequence). Here the CDR3 reads CSAGGGGVTSGANVLTF. CDR3 nucleotide sequence: TGCAGTGCTGGAGGGGGCGGGGTTACTTCTGGGGCCAACGTCCTGACTTTC.

The J gene is TRBJ1-2, the V gene TRBV6-1; D might be TRBD1 (6 bases). Germline V gene lookup returns CDR1 MNHNS and CDR2 SASEGT. There are 12 residues in the CDR3. Trimming shortened V by 6 bases and J by 8 bases, and 13 bases separated the two germline ends. In nucleotides, the CDR3 is TGTGCCAGCAGCCGTATAGGGGGAGGCTACACCTTC. Protein: CASSRIGGGYTF.

This clonotype occurred a few times. This CDR3 is CASSTGTVYGYTF. The CDR3 nucleotides read TGTGCCAGCAGCACCGGGACAGTCTATGGCTACACCTTC. The chain carries TRBV5-5 and TRBJ1-2; 7 nucleotides line up with TRBD1. Germline assignment: CDR1 SGHKS and CDR2 YYEKEE (reference sequence). Unmatched junction bases numbered 4, after V lost 4 bases and J lost 4 bases. This CDR3 region has 13 residues.

The chain uses TRBV6-1 and TRBJ1-4; D is perhaps TRBD1 (6 bases). V dropped 2 bases and J dropped 4 bases, with 8 bases sitting between them. Looked up from germline, CDR1 is MNHNS and CDR2 is SASEGT. This CDR3 region has 14 residues. This CDR3 reads CASSESRGNEKLFF. DNA of the CDR3: TGTGCCAGCAGTGAATCCAGGGGTAATGAAAAACTGTTTTTT.

Details on this clonotype: Relative to the germline gene, one junction end is altered; a read error may explain this. The chain uses TRBV15 and TRBJ2-7; D is possibly TRBD2 (6 bases). Germline CDR1 LNHNV, CDR2 YYDKDF (reference sequence). This CDR3 is 16 amino acids long. The chain's CDR3 is CATNRRIAVADHEQYF. The CDR3 DNA follows: TGTGCCACCAACAGAAGAATAGCGGTGGCGGACCACGAGCAGTACTTC.

The CDR3 loop reads CASSISTVGQGNEQFF. CDR3 bases: TGTGCCAGTAGTATCTCTACGGTTGGACAGGGCAATGAGCAGTTCTTC. The V call is TRBV19, the J call TRBJ2-1; 8 bases agree with TRBD1. In germline, CDR1 is LNHDA, CDR2 SQIVND (reference sequence). The CDR3 has 16 residues. J lost 6 bases, V lost 3 bases, and 10 bases had no gene match.

This clonotype showed up just once. Sequence at one end of the junction differs from germline and may be a read error. This chain uses TRBV7-3 with TRBJ2-5; 9 bases are shared with TRBD2. From germline, CDR1 is SGHTA and CDR2 FQGTGA. The CDR3 runs 19 residues. As DNA, the CDR3 is TGTGCCAGCAGCTTAATCGGAGTCGGGGCGGGAGGGCCCCGAGAGGCCCAGTACTTC. It is translated as CASSLIGVGAGGPREAQYF.